This entry lists 13 T cell receptor beta chains sequenced from one sample in a study of early T cells in non-severe SARS-CoV-2 infection. TCRdb ran MiXCR on the 5' RACE reads and lists one entry per CDR3 protein. The profile covers about 130,000 distinct CDR3 sequences, with 14% to 15% appearing a single time and 20% to 25% taken by the ten largest. The sequenced sample was whole blood. These receptors came from an adult who was a healthcare worker with PCR-confirmed SARS-CoV-2 infection or an uninfected control (not recorded which).

The rearrangement joins TRBV28 to TRBJ2-1; TRBD1 matches at 7 bases. Germline CDR1 MDHEN, CDR2 SYDVKM. The CDR3 sequence is 13 residues long. V dropped 7 bases and J dropped 7; count of bases not matched to a gene: 7. The CDR3 protein is CASTPGGENEQFF. The CDR3 region has the DNA TGTGCCAGCACCCCAGGGGGTGAGAATGAGCAGTTCTTC.

This clonotype is classed as large. V and J are TRBV4-1 and TRBJ1-4; D call uncertain. V lost 0 bases, J lost 6 bases, and 8 bases lay in between. This CDR3 spans 14 amino acids. CDR1 MGHRA and CDR2 YSYEKL come from the germline V gene. The DNA for the CDR3 is TGCGCCAGCAGCCAAGAGGGCGGTTATGAAAAACTGTTTTTT. Translated, it gives CASSQEGGYEKLFF.

The gene calls are TRBV6-1 and TRBJ2-7, with D perhaps assigned TRBD1 or TRBD2 (5 bases each). This CDR3 is built from 15 residues. The germline V and J ends were trimmed by 4 bases and 4 bases, with 17 bases remaining between them. The germline CDR1 and CDR2 sequences are MNHNS and SASEGT. The CDR3 here is CASSVGRGWDYEQYF. The CDR3 DNA reads TGTGCCAGCAGTGTAGGACGGGGCTGGGATTACGAGCAGTACTTC.

The genes are TRBV30 and TRBJ1-6, with D possibly matching TRBD1 (6 bases). Deletions cut 4 bases from V and 8 bases from J, with 18 bases between. CDR1 GTSNPN and CDR2 SVGIG come from the germline V gene (reference sequence). This CDR3 is 15 amino acids long. CDR3 in amino acids: CAWNTGLARDSPLHF. The CDR3 DNA sequence: TGTGCCTGGAATACAGGGTTAGCTCGGGATTCACCCCTCCACTTT.

This chain's CDR3 is CARLRDLDGYTF. The CDR3 DNA follows: TGTGCCAGACTTCGGGACTTAGATGGCTACACCTTC. The chain is built from TRBV2 and TRBJ1-2; tentatively, D is TRBD1 (5 bases). Trimming removed 9 bases from V and 6 bases from J, with 14 bases in between. Germline V CDR1 and CDR2: SNHLY, FYNNEI. The CDR3 extends over 12 amino acids.

The gene calls are TRBV5-4 and TRBJ2-3; 10 bases align to TRBD2. The CDR3 covers 16 residues. Germline lookup yields CDR1 SGHNT and CDR2 YYREEE (reference sequence). V lost 3 bases and J lost 0; bases outside the gene matches: 4. The CDR3 sequence: CASSSVAGGSTDTQYF. The CDR3 region has the DNA TGTGCCAGCAGCTCGGTAGCGGGGGGAAGCACAGATACGCAGTATTTT.

Here the CDR3 DNA reads TGTGCCACCAGCAGCCACAGCGGGGAGCTGTTTTTT. The encoded protein is CATSSHSGELFF. This chain links TRBV15 with TRBJ2-2; D gene uncertain. The CDR3 runs 12 residues. CDR1 LNHNV and CDR2 YYDKDF come from the germline V gene (reference sequence). Trimming took 3 bases from V and 7 from J, leaving 6 bases between them.

This chain connects TRBV12-3 or TRBV12-4 to TRBJ2-1; D might be TRBD1 (5 bases). Trimming pared 3 bases from V and 6 bases from J, leaving 12 bases between. The CDR3 has 14 residues. CDR3 nucleotide sequence: TGTGCCAGCAGTTTTCCCTACAGGACCAATGAGCAGTTCTTC. This encodes CASSFPYRTNEQFF.

This clonotype was found a few times. This chain joins TRBV19 and TRBJ2-1, with D tentatively TRBD1 (5 bases). Germline values: CDR1 LNHDA, CDR2 SQIVND (reference sequence). The CDR3 contains 13 residues. V was pared by 6 bases and J by 8 bases, with 14 bases between. This chain's CDR3 is CASSRNLGDEQFF. The CDR3 region has the DNA TGTGCCAGTAGCCGTAACTTAGGGGATGAGCAGTTCTTC.

In this sample, this clonotype turned up a few times. The chain recombines TRBV29-1 with TRBJ2-5; TRBD1 might be the D (5 bases). The CDR3 length is 14 residues. Germline-derived CDR1 and CDR2 are SQVTM and ANQGSEA. V was shortened by 6 bases and J by 4 bases, with 18 bases between the two germline ends. The CDR3 sequence: CSVRLRNRRETQYF. CDR3 in DNA: TGCAGCGTCCGCTTGAGGAACAGGCGAGAGACCCAGTACTTC.

This clonotype was counted between two and nine times. V gene TRBV3-1 combines with J gene TRBJ2-3; 12 bases agree with TRBD2. Trimming at V came to 1 base and at J to 7 bases, leaving 6 bases not matched to a gene. Looked up from germline, CDR1 is LGHDT and CDR2 is YNNKEL (reference sequence). CDR3 length: 16 residues. The chain's CDR3 is CASSQVPSGGANTQYF. The CDR3 nucleotides read TGTGCCAGCAGCCAAGTGCCTAGCGGGGGGGCAAATACGCAGTATTTT.

The chain couples TRBV3-1 to TRBJ1-2, with D uncertain. V lost 3 bases and J 8 bases, leaving 7 bases between the germline ends. This CDR3 is built from 11 residues. Germline-derived CDR1 and CDR2 are LGHDT and YNNKEL (reference sequence). CDR3 bases: TGTGCCAGCAGCCATGAAAGAGGCTACACCTTC. It codes for CASSHERGYTF.

This clonotype was seen a handful of times. The J gene is TRBJ2-5, the V gene TRBV5-4, with D tentatively TRBD1 (7 bases). Germline V gives CDR1 SGHNT, CDR2 YYREEE (reference sequence). The length of the CDR3 is 14 residues. V lost 4 bases to trimming and J lost 3 bases, with 13 bases between them. The CDR3 sequence is CASSRRDREETQYF. CDR3 DNA: TGTGCCAGCAGCAGGAGGGACAGAGAAGAGACCCAGTACTTC.